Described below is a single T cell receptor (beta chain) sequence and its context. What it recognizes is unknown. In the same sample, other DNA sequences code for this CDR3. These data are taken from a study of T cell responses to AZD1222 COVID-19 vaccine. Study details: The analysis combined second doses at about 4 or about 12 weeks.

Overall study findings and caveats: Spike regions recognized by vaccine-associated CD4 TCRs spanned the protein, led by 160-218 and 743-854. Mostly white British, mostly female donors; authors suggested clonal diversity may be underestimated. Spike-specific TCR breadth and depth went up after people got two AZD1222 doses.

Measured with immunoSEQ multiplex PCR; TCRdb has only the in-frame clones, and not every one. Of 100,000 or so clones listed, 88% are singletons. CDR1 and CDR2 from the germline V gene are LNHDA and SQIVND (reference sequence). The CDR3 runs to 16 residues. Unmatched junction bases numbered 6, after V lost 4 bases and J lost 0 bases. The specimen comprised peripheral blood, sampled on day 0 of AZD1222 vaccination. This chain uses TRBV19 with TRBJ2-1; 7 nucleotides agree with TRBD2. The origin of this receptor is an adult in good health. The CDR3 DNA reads TGTGCCAGTAGTACCCTAGCGGACTACTCCTACAATGAGCAGTTCTTC. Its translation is CASSTLADYSYNEQFF. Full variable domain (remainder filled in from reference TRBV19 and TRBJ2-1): DGGITQSPKYLFRKEGQNVTLSCEQNLNHDAMYWYRQDPGQGLRLIYYSQIVNDFQKGDIAEGYSVSREKKESFPLTVTSAQKNPTAFYLCASSTLADYSYNEQFFGPGTRLTVL.